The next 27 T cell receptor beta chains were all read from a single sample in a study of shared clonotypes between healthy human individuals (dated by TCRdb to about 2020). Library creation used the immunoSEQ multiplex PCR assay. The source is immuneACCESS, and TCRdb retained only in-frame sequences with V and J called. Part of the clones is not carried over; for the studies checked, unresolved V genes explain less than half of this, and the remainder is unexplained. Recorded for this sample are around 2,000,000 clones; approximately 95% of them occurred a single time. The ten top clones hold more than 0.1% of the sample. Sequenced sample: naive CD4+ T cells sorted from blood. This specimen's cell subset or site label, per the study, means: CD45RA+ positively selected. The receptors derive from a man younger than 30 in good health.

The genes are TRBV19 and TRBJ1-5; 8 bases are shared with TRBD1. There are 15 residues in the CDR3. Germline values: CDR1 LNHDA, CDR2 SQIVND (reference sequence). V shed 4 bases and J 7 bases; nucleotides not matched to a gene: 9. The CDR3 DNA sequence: TGTGCCAGTAGTACCCTGACAGGGGCAGGGCAGCCCCAGCATTTT. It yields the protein CASSTLTGAGQPQHF.

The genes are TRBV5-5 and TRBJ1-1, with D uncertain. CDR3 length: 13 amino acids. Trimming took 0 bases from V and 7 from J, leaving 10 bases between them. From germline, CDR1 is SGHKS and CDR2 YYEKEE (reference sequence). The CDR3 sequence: CASSLASADEAFF. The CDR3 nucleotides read TGTGCCAGCAGCTTGGCCAGTGCAGATGAAGCTTTCTTT.

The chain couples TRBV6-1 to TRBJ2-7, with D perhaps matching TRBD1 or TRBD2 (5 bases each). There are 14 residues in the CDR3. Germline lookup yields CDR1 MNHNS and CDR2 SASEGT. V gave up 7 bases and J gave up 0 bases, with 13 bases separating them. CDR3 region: CASMGERTSYEQYF. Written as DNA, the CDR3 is TGTGCCAGCATGGGGGAAAGGACCTCCTACGAGCAGTACTTC.

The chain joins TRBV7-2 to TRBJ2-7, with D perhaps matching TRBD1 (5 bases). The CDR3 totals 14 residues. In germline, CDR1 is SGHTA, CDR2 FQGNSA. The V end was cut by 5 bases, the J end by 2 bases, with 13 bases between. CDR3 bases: TGTGCCAGCAGCCGAGACAGATATACCTACGAGCAGTACTTC. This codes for CASSRDRYTYEQYF.

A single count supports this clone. CDR3 sequence (DNA): TGTGCCAGCAGCGTAGTGGACAGCACTGGGACCCAGTACTTC. Protein product: CASSVVDSTGTQYF. J is TRBJ2-5 and V is TRBV9; D possibly corresponds to TRBD1 (6 bases). The CDR3 is 14 residues long. The germline CDR1 and CDR2 sequences are SGDLS and YYNGEE. The ends were cut back, 0 bases at V and 7 bases at J, with 13 bases in the middle. Combining the CDR3 with reference TRBV9 and TRBJ2-5 gives the whole variable domain DSGVTQTPKHLITATGQRVTLRCSPRSGDLSVYWYQQSLDQGLQFLIQYYNGEERAKGNILERFSAQQFPDLHSELNLSSLELGDSALYFCASSVVDSTGTQYFGPGTRLLVL.

The CDR3 coding sequence is TGCGCCACCCAGCCCGGGCCTAGTATGTACGAGCAGTACTTC. This translates into CATQPGPSMYEQYF. This rearrangement joins TRBV5-1 to TRBJ2-7; D gene unclear. This CDR3 spans 14 amino acids. CDR1 and CDR2 (germline): SGHRS, YFSETQ. Trimming removed 9 bases from V and 4 bases from J, with 20 bases in between.

Here the CDR3 DNA reads TGTGCCAGCAGCTACCCTATCAGAGGACAGGTTGGCGGGGAGCTGTTTTTT. Amino acid sequence: CASSYPIRGQVGGELFF. This chain links TRBV7-9 with TRBJ2-2; TRBD1 matches at 7 bases. The CDR3 runs 17 residues. Germline loops: CDR1 SEHNR, CDR2 FQNEAQ (reference sequence). The junction had 15 bases not matched to a gene; V was cut back by 4 bases and J by 7 bases.

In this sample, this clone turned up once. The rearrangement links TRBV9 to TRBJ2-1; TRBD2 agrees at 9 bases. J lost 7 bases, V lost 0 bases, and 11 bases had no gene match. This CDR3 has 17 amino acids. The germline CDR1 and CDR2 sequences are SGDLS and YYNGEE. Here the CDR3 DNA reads TGTGCCAGCAGCGTAGCTACAGGGCTAGCGGGAACTAATGAGCAGTTCTTC. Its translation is CASSVATGLAGTNEQFF.

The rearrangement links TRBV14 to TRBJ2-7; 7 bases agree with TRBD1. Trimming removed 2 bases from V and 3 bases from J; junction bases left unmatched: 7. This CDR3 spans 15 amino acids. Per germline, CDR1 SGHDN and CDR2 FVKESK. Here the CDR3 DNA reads TGTGCCAGCAGCCAACAAAGCAGGGGGTTCTACGAGCAGTACTTC. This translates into CASSQQSRGFYEQYF.

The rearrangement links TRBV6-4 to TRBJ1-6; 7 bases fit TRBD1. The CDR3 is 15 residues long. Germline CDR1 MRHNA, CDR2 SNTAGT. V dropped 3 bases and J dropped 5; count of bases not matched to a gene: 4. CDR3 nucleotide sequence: TGTGCCAGCAGTGAGGAGGGGGCCGATAATTCACCCCTCCACTTT. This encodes CASSEEGADNSPLHF.

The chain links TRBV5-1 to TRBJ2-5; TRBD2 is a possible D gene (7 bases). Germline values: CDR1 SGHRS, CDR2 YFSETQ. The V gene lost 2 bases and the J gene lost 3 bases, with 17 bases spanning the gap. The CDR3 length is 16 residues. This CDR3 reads CASSLGGEGSEETQYF. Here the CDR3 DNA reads TGCGCCAGCAGCTTAGGGGGGGAAGGCAGTGAAGAGACCCAGTACTTC.

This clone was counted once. In nucleotides, the CDR3 is TGTGCCAGCAGTTACTCGGGTAGTCCCAATTCACCCCTCCACTTT. The encoded protein is CASSYSGSPNSPLHF. The genes are TRBV6-5 and TRBJ1-6; D is unresolved. Trimming removed 0 bases from V and 7 bases from J, with 10 bases in between. This CDR3 is built from 15 residues. The germline V gene encodes CDR1 MNHEY and CDR2 SVGAGI.

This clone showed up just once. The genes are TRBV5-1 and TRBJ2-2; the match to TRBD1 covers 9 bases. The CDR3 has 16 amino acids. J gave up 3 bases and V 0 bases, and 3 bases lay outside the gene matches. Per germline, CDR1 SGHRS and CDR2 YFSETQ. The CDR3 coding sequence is TGCGCCAGCAGCTTGGAGGGACAGGGACACACCGGGGAGCTGTTTTTT. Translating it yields CASSLEGQGHTGELFF.

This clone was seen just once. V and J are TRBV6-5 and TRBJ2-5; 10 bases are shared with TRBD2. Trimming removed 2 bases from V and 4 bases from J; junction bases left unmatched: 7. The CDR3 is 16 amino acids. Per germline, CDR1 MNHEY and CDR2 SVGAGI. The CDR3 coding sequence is TGTGCCAGCAGTTACACTTTAGCGGGGGGCGGAGAGACCCAGTACTTC. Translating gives CASSYTLAGGGETQYF.

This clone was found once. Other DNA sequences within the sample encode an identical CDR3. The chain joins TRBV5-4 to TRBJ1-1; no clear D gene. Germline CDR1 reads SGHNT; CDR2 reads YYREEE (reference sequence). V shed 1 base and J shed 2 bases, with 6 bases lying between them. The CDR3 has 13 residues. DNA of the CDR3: TGTGCCAGCAGCTTGAGAGATAACACTGAAGCTTTCTTT. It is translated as CASSLRDNTEAFF. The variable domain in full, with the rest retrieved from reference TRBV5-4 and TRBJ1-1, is ETGVTQSPTHLIKTRGQQVTLRCSSQSGHNTVSWYQQALGQGPQFIFQYYREEENGRGNFPPRFSGLQFPNYSSELNVNALELDDSALYLCASSLRDNTEAFFGQGTRLTVV.

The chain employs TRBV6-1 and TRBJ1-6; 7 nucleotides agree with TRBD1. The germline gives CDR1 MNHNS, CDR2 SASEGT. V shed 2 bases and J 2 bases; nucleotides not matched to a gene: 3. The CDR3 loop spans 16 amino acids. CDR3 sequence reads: CASSETDRAYNSPLHF. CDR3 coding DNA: TGTGCCAGCAGTGAAACCGACAGGGCCTATAATTCACCCCTCCACTTT.

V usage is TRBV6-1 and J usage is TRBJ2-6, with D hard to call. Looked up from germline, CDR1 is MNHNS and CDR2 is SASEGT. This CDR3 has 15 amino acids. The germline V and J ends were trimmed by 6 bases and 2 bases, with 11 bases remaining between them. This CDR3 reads CASRAAGAGANVLTF. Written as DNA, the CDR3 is TGTGCCAGCAGGGCCGCCGGCGCTGGGGCCAACGTCCTGACTTTC.

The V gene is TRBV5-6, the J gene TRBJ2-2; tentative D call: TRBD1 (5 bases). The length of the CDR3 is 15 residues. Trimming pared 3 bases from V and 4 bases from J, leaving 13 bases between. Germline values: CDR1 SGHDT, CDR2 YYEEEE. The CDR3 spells CASSYQGRSTGELFF. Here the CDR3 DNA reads TGTGCCAGCAGCTATCAGGGTCGGAGCACCGGGGAGCTGTTTTTT.

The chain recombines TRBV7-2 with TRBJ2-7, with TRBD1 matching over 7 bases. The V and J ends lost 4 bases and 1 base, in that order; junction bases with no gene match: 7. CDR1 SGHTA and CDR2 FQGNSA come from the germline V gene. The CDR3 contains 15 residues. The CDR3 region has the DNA TGTGCCAGCAGCTCCGGATCGGGACAGTCCTACGAGCAGTACTTC. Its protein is CASSSGSGQSYEQYF.

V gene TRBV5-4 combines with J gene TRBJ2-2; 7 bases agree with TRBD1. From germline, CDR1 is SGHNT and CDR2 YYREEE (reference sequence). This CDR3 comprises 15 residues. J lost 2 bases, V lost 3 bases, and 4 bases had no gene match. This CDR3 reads CASSSGQTNTGELFF. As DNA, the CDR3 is TGTGCCAGCAGCTCGGGACAGACTAACACCGGGGAGCTGTTTTTT. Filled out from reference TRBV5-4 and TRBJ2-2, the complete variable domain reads ETGVTQSPTHLIKTRGQQVTLRCSSQSGHNTVSWYQQALGQGPQFIFQYYREEENGRGNFPPRFSGLQFPNYSSELNVNALELDDSALYLCASSSGQTNTGELFFGEGSRLTVL.

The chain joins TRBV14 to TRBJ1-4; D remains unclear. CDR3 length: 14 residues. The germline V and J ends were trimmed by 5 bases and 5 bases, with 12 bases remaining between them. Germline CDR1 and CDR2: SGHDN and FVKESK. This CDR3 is CASSYSGPNEKLFF. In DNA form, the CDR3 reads TGTGCCAGCAGCTACAGTGGCCCCAATGAAAAACTGTTTTTT.

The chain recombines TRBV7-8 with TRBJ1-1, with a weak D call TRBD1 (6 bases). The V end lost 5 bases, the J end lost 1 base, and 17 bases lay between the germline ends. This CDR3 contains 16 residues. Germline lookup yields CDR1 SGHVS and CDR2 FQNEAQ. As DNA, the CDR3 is TGTGCCAGCAGCCCGACTCAACAGGGATCGAACACTGAAGCTTTCTTT. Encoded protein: CASSPTQQGSNTEAFF. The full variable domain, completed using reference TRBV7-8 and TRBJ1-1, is GAGVSQSPRYKVAKRGQDVALRCDPISGHVSLFWYQQALGQGPEFLTYFQNEAQLDKSGLPSDRFFAERPEGSVSTLKIQRTQQEDSAVYLCASSPTQQGSNTEAFFGQGTRLTVV.

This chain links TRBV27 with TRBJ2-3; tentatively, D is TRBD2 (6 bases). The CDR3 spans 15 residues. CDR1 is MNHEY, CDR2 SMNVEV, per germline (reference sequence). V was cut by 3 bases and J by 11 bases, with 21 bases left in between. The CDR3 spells CASSFTGRGGQQQYF. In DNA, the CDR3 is TGTGCCAGCAGTTTTACCGGGAGAGGTGGGCAGCAGCAGTATTTT.

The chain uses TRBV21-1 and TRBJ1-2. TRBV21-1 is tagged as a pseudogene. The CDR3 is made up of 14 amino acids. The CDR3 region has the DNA TGTGCCAGCAGCAAGGAGAGGGGGAGGTATGGCTACACCTTC. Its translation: CASSKERGRYGYTF.

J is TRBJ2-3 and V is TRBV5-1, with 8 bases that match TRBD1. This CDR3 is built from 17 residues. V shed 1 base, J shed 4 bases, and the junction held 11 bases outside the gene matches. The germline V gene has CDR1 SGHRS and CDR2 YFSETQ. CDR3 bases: TGCGCCAGCAGCTTGCTGCGGCCAGGGGGCGAACCAGATACGCAGTATTTT. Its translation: CASSLLRPGGEPDTQYF. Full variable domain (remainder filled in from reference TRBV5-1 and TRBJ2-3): KAGVTQTPRYLIKTRGQQVTLSCSPISGHRSVSWYQQTPGQGLQFLFEYFSETQRNKGNFPGRFSGRQFSNSRSEMNVSTLELGDSALYLCASSLLRPGGEPDTQYFGPGTRLTVL.

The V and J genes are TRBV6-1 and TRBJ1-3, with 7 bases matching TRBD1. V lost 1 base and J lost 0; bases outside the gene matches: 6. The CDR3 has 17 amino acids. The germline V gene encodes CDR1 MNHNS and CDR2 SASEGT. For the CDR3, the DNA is TGTGCCAGCAGTGAAGTTGGGACAGTGCGCTCTGGAAACACCATATATTTT. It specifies CASSEVGTVRSGNTIYF.

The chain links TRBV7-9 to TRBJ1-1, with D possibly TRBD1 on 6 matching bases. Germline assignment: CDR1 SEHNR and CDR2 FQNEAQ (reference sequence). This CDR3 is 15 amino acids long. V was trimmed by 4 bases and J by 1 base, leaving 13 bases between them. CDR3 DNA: TGTGCCAGCAGCTCGGGACACGGGGGGAACACTGAAGCTTTCTTT. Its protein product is CASSSGHGGNTEAFF.